This TCR beta chain was identified in a study of technical replicates of blood from a few donors. The CDR3 length is 15 residues. Germline values: CDR1 SGDLS, CDR2 YYNGEE. Trimming pared 4 bases from V and 6 bases from J, leaving 16 bases between. Method: immunoSEQ multiplex PCR; TCRdb's copy keeps in-frame clones and lacks some. Among about 72,000 clones listed, 95% to 96% were seen once. The material sequenced was T cells isolated from PBMCs. This chain uses TRBV9 with TRBJ2-2, with D tentatively TRBD2 (5 bases). The TCR was taken from a human donor in good health. The DNA for the CDR3 is TGTGCCAGCAGCTCCGGAGGTGGATTGGCCGGGGAGCTGTTTTTT. This sequence encodes CASSSGGGLAGELFF.